The 31 T cell receptor beta chains given below trace back to one sample, sequenced in a study of T cell responses to AZD1222 COVID-19 vaccine. TCRdb keeps only in-frame clones here, not all; method: immunoSEQ multiplex PCR. The repertoire holds about 190,000 clones, about 94% seen once, with 7.5% to 10% in the top ten. Material: peripheral blood, obtained on day 0 of AZD1222 vaccination. These TCRs come from an adult in good health.

The chain has TRBV10-1 and TRBJ2-5, with D possibly TRBD1 on 6 matching bases. Germline CDR1 WNHNN, CDR2 SYGVQD (reference sequence). V lost 3 bases and J 5 bases, leaving 13 bases between the germline ends. The CDR3 consists of 14 residues. CDR3 in DNA: TGCGCCAGCAGTGATTGGCAGGGGATGGAGACCCAGTACTTC. Translation gives CASSDWQGMETQYF.

The chain carries TRBV7-8 and TRBJ2-3; D remains unclear. The germline gives CDR1 SGHVS, CDR2 FQNEAQ. The V gene lost 1 base and the J gene lost 0 bases, with 8 bases spanning the gap. This CDR3 is built from 15 residues. As DNA, the CDR3 is TGTGCCAGCAGCTTAGAAGGGTTTAGCACAGATACGCAGTATTTT. Translating gives CASSLEGFSTDTQYF.

The genes are TRBV3-1 (or the pseudogene TRBV3-2) and TRBJ2-4; D is perhaps TRBD2 (6 bases). Trimming left V 2 bases short and J 7 bases short, with 9 bases between. The CDR3 is 13 amino acids. Germline V CDR1 and CDR2: LGHDT, YNNKEL (reference sequence). The CDR3 DNA is TGTGCCAGCAGCCAACCGGGACTGAACATTCAGTACTTC. Protein sequence: CASSQPGLNIQYF.

The chain carries TRBV6-6 and TRBJ1-1, with D possibly matching TRBD1 (6 bases). Germline V gene lookup returns CDR1 MNHNY and CDR2 SVGAGI (reference sequence). The CDR3 is 16 amino acids. V was pared by 2 bases and J by 5 bases, with 18 bases between. The CDR3: CASSYRTGGRGTEAFF. The CDR3 DNA reads as TGTGCCAGCAGTTACCGGACGGGGGGCCGGGGAACTGAAGCTTTCTTT.

The chain combines TRBV3-1 (or the pseudogene TRBV3-2) with TRBJ2-7; 7 bases are a match to TRBD2. Germline V gene sequence: CDR1 LGHDT, CDR2 YNNKEL (reference sequence). The length of the CDR3 is 16 residues. V shed 1 base and J 5 bases; nucleotides not matched to a gene: 11. CDR3 bases: TGTGCCAGCAGCCAAGTGCCCGCGGGAGCTGGCCACGAGCAGTACTTC. Translation gives CASSQVPAGAGHEQYF.

This clone was observed once. This chain joins TRBV19 and TRBJ2-7, with 9 bases identical to TRBD1. The trim removed 3 bases at V and 6 bases at J, leaving 9 bases unmatched. CDR1 is LNHDA and CDR2 is SQIVND in the germline V gene (reference sequence). The CDR3 length is 15 residues. Here the CDR3 reads CASSIFGGQGGEQYF. The CDR3 DNA follows: TGTGCCAGTAGTATCTTTGGGGGACAGGGAGGCGAGCAGTACTTC. Full variable domain (outside the CDR3, taken from reference TRBV19 and TRBJ2-7): DGGITQSPKYLFRKEGQNVTLSCEQNLNHDAMYWYRQDPGQGLRLIYYSQIVNDFQKGDIAEGYSVSREKKESFPLTVTSAQKNPTAFYLCASSIFGGQGGEQYFGPGTRLTVT.

This chain links TRBV9 with TRBJ2-6; no clear D gene. From germline, CDR1 is SGDLS and CDR2 YYNGEE. The V gene lost 1 base and the J gene lost 4 bases, with 3 bases spanning the gap. The CDR3 totals 13 residues. CDR3 in amino acids: CASSVSGANVLTF. The CDR3 region has the DNA TGTGCCAGCAGCGTATCGGGGGCCAACGTCCTGACTTTC.

The chain is built from TRBV9 and TRBJ2-2, with 7 nucleotides matching TRBD2. Germline assignment: CDR1 SGDLS and CDR2 YYNGEE. This CDR3 region has 16 residues. Trimming removed 0 bases from V and 5 bases from J; junction bases left unmatched: 7. CDR3: CASSVVVGRSTGELFF. CDR3 bases: TGTGCCAGCAGCGTAGTTGTCGGGAGGTCTACCGGGGAGCTGTTTTTT. Full variable domain (outside the CDR3, taken from reference TRBV9 and TRBJ2-2): DSGVTQTPKHLITATGQRVTLRCSPRSGDLSVYWYQQSLDQGLQFLIQYYNGEERAKGNILERFSAQQFPDLHSELNLSSLELGDSALYFCASSVVVGRSTGELFFGEGSRLTVL.

The chain links TRBV7-3 to TRBJ2-1; D ambiguous. Trimming removed 2 bases from V and 0 bases from J, with 8 bases in between. The CDR3 is 15 residues long. The germline CDR1 and CDR2 sequences are SGHTA and FQGTGA. CDR3 bases: TGTGCCAGCAGCTTAGCTCCGAGCTCCTACAATGAGCAGTTCTTC. Its protein is CASSLAPSSYNEQFF.

The gene calls are TRBV5-6 and TRBJ1-1; possibly TRBD1 for D (6 bases). Germline CDR1 SGHDT, CDR2 YYEEEE. The length of the CDR3 is 13 residues. V shed 0 bases and J shed 7 bases, with 10 bases lying between them. CDR3 coding DNA: TGTGCCAGCAGCTTGGCCACAGGGAATGAAGCTTTCTTT. It specifies CASSLATGNEAFF. Variable domain in full (rest from reference TRBV5-6 and TRBJ1-1): DAGVTQSPTHLIKTRGQQVTLRCSPKSGHDTVSWYQQALGQGPQFIFQYYEEEERQRGNFPDRFSGHQFPNYSSELNVNALLLGDSALYLCASSLATGNEAFFGQGTRLTVV.

The V call is TRBV7-2, the J call TRBJ2-7; possibly TRBD1 for D (5 bases). The CDR3 is 16 residues long. Germline lookup yields CDR1 SGHTA and CDR2 FQGNSA. The V and J ends lost 1 base and 0 bases respectively, with 13 bases between them. CDR3 DNA sequence: TGTGCCAGCAGCTTAGTAGTCCGACAGAGCTCCTACGAGCAGTACTTC. It yields the protein CASSLVVRQSSYEQYF.

V is TRBV5-6 and J is TRBJ2-1; 8 bases line up with TRBD1. J was trimmed by 3 bases and V by 0 bases; bases with no gene match: 5. Per germline, CDR1 SGHDT and CDR2 YYEEEE. CDR3 length: 16 residues. The chain's CDR3 is CASSLARGLGYNEQFF. The CDR3, as DNA: TGTGCCAGCAGCTTGGCCAGGGGGCTGGGCTACAATGAGCAGTTCTTC.

The V and J genes are TRBV5-1 and TRBJ1-2; D is unclear. The CDR3 has 13 residues. Trimming removed 0 bases at V and 14 bases at J, with 17 bases between. The germline CDR1 and CDR2 sequences are SGHRS and YFSETQ. The CDR3 region has the DNA TGCGCCAGCAGCTTGGTCGCGGGTCTCTCCTTAACCTTC. It translates to CASSLVAGLSLTF.

This chain's CDR3 is CATSDGATYGYTF. The CDR3 DNA is TGTGCCACCAGTGATGGGGCCACATATGGCTACACCTTC. V usage is TRBV24-1 and J usage is TRBJ1-2; a weak D match, TRBD1 (5 bases). Germline loops: CDR1 KGHDR, CDR2 SFDVKD. Trimming removed 3 bases from V and 5 bases from J, with 9 bases in between. CDR3 length equals 13 residues.

V and J are TRBV5-4 and TRBJ2-7; the D gene is possibly TRBD1 (6 bases). The germline gives CDR1 SGHNT, CDR2 YYREEE (reference sequence). The CDR3 runs 14 residues. The ends were cut back, 3 bases at V and 3 bases at J, with 13 bases in the middle. The CDR3 spells CASSSPGQNYEQYF. The CDR3 region has the DNA TGTGCCAGCAGCTCTCCCGGACAGAACTACGAGCAGTACTTC.

V gene TRBV4-1 combines with J gene TRBJ1-4, with D possibly being TRBD1 (5 bases). The CDR3 has 13 residues. Trimming pared 5 bases from V and 6 bases from J, leaving 10 bases between. The V gene's germline CDR1 is MGHRA and CDR2 YSYEKL. CDR3 protein: CASSTQGYEKLFF. In nucleotides, the CDR3 is TGCGCCAGCAGCACCCAGGGTTATGAAAAACTGTTTTTT.

The chain couples TRBV30 to TRBJ1-5, with a possible D match to TRBD1 (5 bases). Germline V gene data show CDR1 as GTSNPN and CDR2 as SVGIG (reference sequence). This CDR3 contains 14 residues. The germline V and J ends were trimmed by 1 base and 4 bases, with 11 bases remaining between them. The CDR3 bases are TGTGCCTGGAGTGCAGGGACGGTAAATCAGCCCCAGCATTTT. Encoded protein: CAWSAGTVNQPQHF.

The J gene is TRBJ2-2, the V gene TRBV7-9; D is unclear. Trimming left V 5 bases short and J 2 bases short, with 12 bases between. The CDR3 covers 15 residues. Per germline, CDR1 SEHNR and CDR2 FQNEAQ (reference sequence). CDR3 in amino acids: CASSPAVNNTGELFF. DNA for the CDR3: TGTGCCAGCAGCCCCGCGGTTAACAACACCGGGGAGCTGTTTTTT.

The V and J genes are TRBV28 and TRBJ2-6; TRBD1 might be the D (6 bases). Trimming pared 6 bases from V and 2 bases from J, leaving 11 bases between. Germline V gene sequence: CDR1 MDHEN, CDR2 SYDVKM. CDR3 length: 15 residues. CDR3 DNA: TGTGCCAGCAGGCCTACAGGGACTGGGGCCAACGTCCTGACTTTC. This codes for CASRPTGTGANVLTF.

This clone was seen only a few times. The chain has TRBV2 and TRBJ1-5; D uncertain. V lost 3 bases, J lost 1 base, and 16 bases lay in between. Germline V lookup: CDR1 SNHLY, CDR2 FYNNEI. This CDR3 contains 17 residues. The CDR3 protein is CASSEFGGLGSNQPQHF. In nucleotides, the CDR3 is TGTGCCAGCAGTGAGTTCGGAGGTTTGGGAAGCAATCAGCCCCAGCATTTT.

This clone showed up just once. The chain combines TRBV7-2 with TRBJ1-2, with 9 bases lining up with TRBD1. The CDR3 extends over 15 amino acids. V was pared by 5 bases and J by 0 bases, with 4 bases of the junction left unmatched. CDR1 and CDR2 from the germline V gene are SGHTA and FQGNSA. CDR3 nucleotide sequence: TGTGCCAGCAGCCCCCGGGACAGGGCTAACTATGGCTACACCTTC. Protein sequence: CASSPRDRANYGYTF.

This chain links TRBV11-2 with TRBJ2-2; weak D call: TRBD1 (6 bases). CDR1 and CDR2 (germline): SGHAT, FQNNGV. CDR3 length: 13 amino acids. Deletions cut 5 bases from V and 6 bases from J, with 10 bases between. CDR3 region: CASSPPGAGELFF. The CDR3 DNA is TGTGCCAGCAGCCCGCCAGGGGCCGGGGAGCTGTTTTTT.

This rearrangement joins TRBV3-1 (or the pseudogene TRBV3-2) to TRBJ2-4, with D perhaps TRBD2 (6 bases). V was trimmed by 4 bases and J by 1 base, leaving 11 bases between them. The CDR3 covers 15 residues. Per germline, CDR1 LGHDT and CDR2 YNNKEL (reference sequence). The CDR3 spells CASSPNGGAKNIQYF. The DNA of the CDR3 is TGTGCCAGCAGCCCCAATGGGGGGGCCAAAAACATTCAGTACTTC.

This chain uses TRBV5-4 with TRBJ2-7; possible D gene TRBD1, 5 bases. V was pared by 4 bases and J by 0 bases, with 14 bases between. Germline V CDR1 and CDR2: SGHNT, YYREEE (reference sequence). The length of the CDR3 is 15 residues. The CDR3 DNA follows: TGTGCCAGCAGCGAGACCCATCAGGGCTCCTACGAGCAGTACTTC. As protein: CASSETHQGSYEQYF.

The rearrangement links TRBV18 to TRBJ2-3, with TRBD2 identical over 11 bases. Trimming at V came to 1 base and at J to 3 bases, leaving 3 bases not matched to a gene. Germline-derived CDR1 and CDR2 are KGHSH and LQKENI. The CDR3 consists of 16 residues. The CDR3 nucleotides read TGTGCCAGCTCACCACTAGCGGGAGGGCCAACAGATACGCAGTATTTT. It translates to CASSPLAGGPTDTQYF.

The V and J genes are TRBV28 and TRBJ2-1, with TRBD1 as a possible D gene (5 bases). The ends were cut back, 7 bases at V and 5 bases at J, with 18 bases in the middle. Germline CDR1 reads MDHEN; CDR2 reads SYDVKM. This CDR3 contains 15 residues. The CDR3 nucleotides read TGTGCCAGCATCCTCCGGGCCCAGGGTAACAATGAGCAGTTCTTC. Residues: CASILRAQGNNEQFF.

The rearrangement joins TRBV7-6 to TRBJ2-1; D is possibly TRBD2 (6 bases). Trimming took off 5 bases at V and 2 bases at J, with 13 bases between the two ends. Germline CDR1 reads SGHVS; CDR2 reads FNYEAQ. CDR3 length: 15 amino acids. The CDR3 loop reads CASSPGTGTYNEQFF. The CDR3 nucleotides are TGTGCCAGCAGCCCCGGGACTGGTACCTACAATGAGCAGTTCTTC. The whole variable domain, filled in from reference TRBV7-6 and TRBJ2-1, reads GAGVSQSPRYKVTKRGQDVALRCDPISGHVSLYWYRQALGQGPEFLTYFNYEAQQDKSGLPNDRFSAERPEGSISTLTIQRTEQRDSAMYRCASSPGTGTYNEQFFGPGTRLTVL.

This chain links TRBV5-1 with TRBJ2-7; D is possibly TRBD1 (5 bases). CDR3 length equals 13 residues. V shed 0 bases and J shed 3 bases, with 7 bases lying between them. Germline CDR1 and CDR2: SGHRS and YFSETQ. As DNA, the CDR3 is TGCGCCAGCAGCTTGGGGGGCATCTACGAGCAGTACTTC. Protein sequence: CASSLGGIYEQYF. Drawing the rest from reference TRBV5-1 and TRBJ2-7, the complete variable domain is KAGVTQTPRYLIKTRGQQVTLSCSPISGHRSVSWYQQTPGQGLQFLFEYFSETQRNKGNFPGRFSGRQFSNSRSEMNVSTLELGDSALYLCASSLGGIYEQYFGPGTRLTVT.

The rearrangement uses TRBV7-3 and TRBJ2-7, with a weak D call TRBD1 (6 bases). Per germline, CDR1 SGHTA and CDR2 FQGTGA. V gave up 3 bases and J gave up 6 bases, with 15 bases separating them. The CDR3 loop spans 14 amino acids. The CDR3 sequence: CASSLSPGAGEQYF. The CDR3 region has the DNA TGTGCCAGCAGCTTGTCTCCAGGGGCGGGCGAGCAGTACTTC.

This clone was counted a single time. This chain joins TRBV7-9 and TRBJ1-5, with D unresolved. Germline assignment: CDR1 SEHNR and CDR2 FQNEAQ (reference sequence). The V gene lost 0 bases and the J gene lost 0 bases, with 12 bases spanning the gap. The CDR3 length is 17 residues. The CDR3 is CASSLAPAGFSNQPQHF. CDR3 DNA sequence: TGTGCCAGCAGCTTAGCGCCGGCAGGCTTTAGCAATCAGCCCCAGCATTTT.

The chain uses TRBV4-1 and TRBJ2-3; 13 nucleotides agree with TRBD2. The CDR3 spans 16 residues. CDR1 MGHRA and CDR2 YSYEKL come from the germline V gene. V lost 0 bases, J lost 6 bases, and 3 bases stayed unmatched. Written as DNA, the CDR3 is TGCGCCAGCAGCCAAGAACTAGCGGGAGGGGGGGATACGCAGTATTTT. It specifies CASSQELAGGGDTQYF.